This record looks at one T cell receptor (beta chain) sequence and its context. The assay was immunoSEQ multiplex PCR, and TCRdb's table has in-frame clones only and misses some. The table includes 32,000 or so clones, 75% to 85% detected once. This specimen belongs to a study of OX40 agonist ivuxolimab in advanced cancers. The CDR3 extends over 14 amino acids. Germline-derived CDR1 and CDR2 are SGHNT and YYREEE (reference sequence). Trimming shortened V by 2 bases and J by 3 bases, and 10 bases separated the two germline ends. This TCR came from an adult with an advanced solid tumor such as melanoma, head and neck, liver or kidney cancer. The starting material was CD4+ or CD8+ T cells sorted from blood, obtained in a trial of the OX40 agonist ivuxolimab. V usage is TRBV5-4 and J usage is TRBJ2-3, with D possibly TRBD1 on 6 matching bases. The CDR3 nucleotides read TGTGCCAGCAGCTTCAGGGGAAATACAGATACGCAGTATTTT. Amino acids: CASSFRGNTDTQYF. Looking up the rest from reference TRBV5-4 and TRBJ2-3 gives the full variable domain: ETGVTQSPTHLIKTRGQQVTLRCSSQSGHNTVSWYQQALGQGPQFIFQYYREEENGRGNFPPRFSGLQFPNYSSELNVNALELDDSALYLCASSFRGNTDTQYFGPGTRLTVL.